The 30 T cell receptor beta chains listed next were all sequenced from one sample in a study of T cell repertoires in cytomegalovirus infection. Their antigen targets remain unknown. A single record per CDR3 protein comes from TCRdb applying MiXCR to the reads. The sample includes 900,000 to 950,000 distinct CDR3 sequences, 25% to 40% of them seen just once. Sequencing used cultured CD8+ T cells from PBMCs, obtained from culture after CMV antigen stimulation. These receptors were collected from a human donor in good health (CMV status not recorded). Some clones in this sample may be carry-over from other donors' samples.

This chain's CDR3 is CASSPSLSSHYTF. CDR3 nucleotides: TGTGCCAGCAGCCCTAGTCTATCCTCCCACTACACCTTC. The V call is TRBV7-6, the J call TRBJ1-2, with D unresolved. Trimming pared 5 bases from V and 10 bases from J, leaving 17 bases between. The CDR3 runs to 13 residues. Germline V gives CDR1 SGHVS, CDR2 FNYEAQ.

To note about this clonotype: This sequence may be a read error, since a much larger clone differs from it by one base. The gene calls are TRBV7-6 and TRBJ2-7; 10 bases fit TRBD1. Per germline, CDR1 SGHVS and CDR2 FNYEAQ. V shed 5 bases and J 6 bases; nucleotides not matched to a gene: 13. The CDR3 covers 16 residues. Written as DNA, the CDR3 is TGTGCCAGCAGCGACTGGGGGGCCGGGACAGGGGTCGAGCAGTACTTC. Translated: CASSDWGAGTGVEQYF.

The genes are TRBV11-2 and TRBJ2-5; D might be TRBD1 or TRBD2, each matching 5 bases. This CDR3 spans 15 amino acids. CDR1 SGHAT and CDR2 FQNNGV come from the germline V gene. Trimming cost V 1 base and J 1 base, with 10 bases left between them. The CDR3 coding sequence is TGTGCCAGCAGCTTAGCTCTAGGGACCCAAGAGACCCAGTACTTC. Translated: CASSLALGTQETQYF.

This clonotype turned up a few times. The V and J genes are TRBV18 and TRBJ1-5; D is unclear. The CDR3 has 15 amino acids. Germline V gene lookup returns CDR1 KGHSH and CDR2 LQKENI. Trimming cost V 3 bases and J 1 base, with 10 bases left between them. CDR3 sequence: CASSPSQMSNQPQHF. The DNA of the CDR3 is TGTGCCAGCTCACCCTCACAGATGAGCAATCAGCCCCAGCATTTT.

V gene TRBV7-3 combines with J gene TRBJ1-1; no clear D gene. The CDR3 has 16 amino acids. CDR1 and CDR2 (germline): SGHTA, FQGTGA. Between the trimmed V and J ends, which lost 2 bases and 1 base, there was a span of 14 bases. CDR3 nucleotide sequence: TGTGCCAGCAGCTTAGGCCGTAAAGGACCGAACACTGAAGCTTTCTTT. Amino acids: CASSLGRKGPNTEAFF.

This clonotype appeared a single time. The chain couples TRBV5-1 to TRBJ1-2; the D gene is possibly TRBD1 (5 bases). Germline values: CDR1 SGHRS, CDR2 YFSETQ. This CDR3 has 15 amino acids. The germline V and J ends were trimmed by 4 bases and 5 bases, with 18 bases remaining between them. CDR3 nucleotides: TGCGCCAGCAGCGGGGGGGTGAGCGACCCTTATGGCTACACCTTC. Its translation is CASSGGVSDPYGYTF.

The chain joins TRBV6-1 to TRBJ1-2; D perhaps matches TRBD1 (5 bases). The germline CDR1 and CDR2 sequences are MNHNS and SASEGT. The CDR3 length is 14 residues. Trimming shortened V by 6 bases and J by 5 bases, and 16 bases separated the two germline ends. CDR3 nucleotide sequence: TGTGCCAGCAGACCCCCGGGGGGAAATTATGGCTACACCTTC. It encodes CASRPPGGNYGYTF.

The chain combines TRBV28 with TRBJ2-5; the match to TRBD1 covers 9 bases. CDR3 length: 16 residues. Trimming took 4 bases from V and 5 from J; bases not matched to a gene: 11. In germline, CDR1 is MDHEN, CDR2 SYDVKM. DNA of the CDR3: TGTGCCAGCAGTTATAGGGACAGGGTCATTCATGAGACCCAGTACTTC. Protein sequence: CASSYRDRVIHETQYF.

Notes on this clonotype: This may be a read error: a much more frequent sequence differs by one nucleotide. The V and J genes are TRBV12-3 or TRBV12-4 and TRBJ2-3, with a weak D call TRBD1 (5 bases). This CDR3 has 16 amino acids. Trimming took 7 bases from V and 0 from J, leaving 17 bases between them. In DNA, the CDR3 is TGTGCCAGCAACCGTATGACAGTGATTAGCACAGATACGCAGTATTTT. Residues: CASNRMTVISTDTQYF.

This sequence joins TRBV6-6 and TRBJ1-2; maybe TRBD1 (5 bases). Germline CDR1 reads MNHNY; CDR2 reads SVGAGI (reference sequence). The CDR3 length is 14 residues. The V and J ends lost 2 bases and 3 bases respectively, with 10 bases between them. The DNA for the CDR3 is TGTGCCAGCAGTTACGCAGGGAGTGACTATGGCTACACCTTC. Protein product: CASSYAGSDYGYTF.

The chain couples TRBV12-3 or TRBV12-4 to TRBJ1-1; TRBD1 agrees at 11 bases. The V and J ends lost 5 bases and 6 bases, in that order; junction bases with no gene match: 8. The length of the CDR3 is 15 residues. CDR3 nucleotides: TGTGCCAGCAGTAGTGGGGACAGGGGGGTCGCTGAAGCTTTCTTT. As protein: CASSSGDRGVAEAFF.

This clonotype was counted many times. This CDR3 is CASSSVMTPGQPQHF. The CDR3 DNA follows: TGTGCCAGCAGCTCGGTGATGACTCCTGGGCAGCCCCAGCATTTT. The rearrangement joins TRBV7-8 to TRBJ1-5; no reliable D call. CDR3 size: 15 residues. The V end lost 4 bases, the J end lost 7 bases, and 17 bases lay between the germline ends. CDR1 and CDR2 from the germline V gene are SGHVS and FQNEAQ.

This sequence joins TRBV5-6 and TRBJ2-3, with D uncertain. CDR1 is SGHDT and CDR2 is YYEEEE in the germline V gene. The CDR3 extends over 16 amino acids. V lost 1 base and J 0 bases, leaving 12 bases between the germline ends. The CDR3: CASSLMAISSTDTQYF. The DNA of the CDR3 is TGTGCCAGCAGCTTGATGGCTATTTCTAGCACAGATACGCAGTATTTT.

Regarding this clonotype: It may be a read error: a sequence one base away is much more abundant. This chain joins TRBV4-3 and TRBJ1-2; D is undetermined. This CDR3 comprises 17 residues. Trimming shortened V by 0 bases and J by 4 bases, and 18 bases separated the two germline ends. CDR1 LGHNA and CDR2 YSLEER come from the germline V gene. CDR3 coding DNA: TGCGCCAGCAGCCAAGATTCTACAAGGCTCACCTTCTATGGCTACACCTTC. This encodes CASSQDSTRLTFYGYTF.

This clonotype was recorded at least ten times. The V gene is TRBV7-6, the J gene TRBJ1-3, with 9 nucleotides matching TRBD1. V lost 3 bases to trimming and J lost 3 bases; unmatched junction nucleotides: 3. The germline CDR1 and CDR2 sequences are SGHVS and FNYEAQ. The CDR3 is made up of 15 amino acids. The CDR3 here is CASSLDRGYGNTIYF. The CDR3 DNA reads TGTGCCAGCAGCTTGGACAGGGGTTATGGAAACACCATATATTTT.

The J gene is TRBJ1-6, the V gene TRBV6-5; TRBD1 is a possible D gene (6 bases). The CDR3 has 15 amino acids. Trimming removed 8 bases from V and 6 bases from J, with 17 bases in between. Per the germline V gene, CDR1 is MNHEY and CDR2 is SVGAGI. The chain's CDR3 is CASSQGGRINSPLHF. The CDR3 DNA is TGTGCCAGCTCCCAAGGGGGACGGATTAATTCACCCCTCCACTTT.

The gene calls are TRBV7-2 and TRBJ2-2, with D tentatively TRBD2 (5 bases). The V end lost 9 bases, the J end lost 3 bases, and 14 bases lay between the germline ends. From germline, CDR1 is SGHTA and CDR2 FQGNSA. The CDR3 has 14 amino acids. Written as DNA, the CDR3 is TGTGCCAGTAGCGCACGGTCGGACACCGGGGAGCTGTTTTTT. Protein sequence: CASSARSDTGELFF.

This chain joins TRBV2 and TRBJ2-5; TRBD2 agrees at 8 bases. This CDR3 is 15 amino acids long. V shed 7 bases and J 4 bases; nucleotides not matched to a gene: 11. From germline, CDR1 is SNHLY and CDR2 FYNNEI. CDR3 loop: CASTVDGGARETQYF. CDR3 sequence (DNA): TGTGCCAGCACTGTAGACGGGGGGGCTCGAGAGACCCAGTACTTC.

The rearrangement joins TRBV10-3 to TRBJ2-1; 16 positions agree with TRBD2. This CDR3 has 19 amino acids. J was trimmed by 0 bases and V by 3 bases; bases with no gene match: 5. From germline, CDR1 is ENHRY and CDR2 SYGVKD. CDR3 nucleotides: TGTGCCATCAGTGAATCCGGGACTAGCGGGGGGGCCTCCTACAATGAGCAGTTCTTC. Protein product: CAISESGTSGGASYNEQFF.

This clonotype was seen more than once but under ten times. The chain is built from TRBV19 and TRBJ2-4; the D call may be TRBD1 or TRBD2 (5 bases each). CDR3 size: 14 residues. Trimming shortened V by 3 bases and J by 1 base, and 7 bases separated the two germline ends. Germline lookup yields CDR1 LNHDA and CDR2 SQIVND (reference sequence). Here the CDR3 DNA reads TGTGCCAGTAGTATGGGGGAGGCCAAAAACATTCAGTACTTC. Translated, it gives CASSMGEAKNIQYF.

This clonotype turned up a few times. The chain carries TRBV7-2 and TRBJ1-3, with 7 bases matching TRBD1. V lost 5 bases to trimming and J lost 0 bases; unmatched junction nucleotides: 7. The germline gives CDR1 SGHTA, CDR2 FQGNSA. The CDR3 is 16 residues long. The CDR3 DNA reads TGTGCCAGCAGCCCAGGACAGGAGAGCTCTGGAAACACCATATATTTT. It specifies CASSPGQESSGNTIYF.

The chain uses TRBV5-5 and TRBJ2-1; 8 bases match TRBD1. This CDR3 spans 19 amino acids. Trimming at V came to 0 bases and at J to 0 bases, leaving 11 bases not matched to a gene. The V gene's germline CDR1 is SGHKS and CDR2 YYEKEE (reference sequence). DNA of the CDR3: TGTGCCAGCAGCTTGGGGACAGGGATCAGTACTAGCTCCTACAATGAGCAGTTCTTC. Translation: CASSLGTGISTSSYNEQFF. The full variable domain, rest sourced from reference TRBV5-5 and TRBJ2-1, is DAGVTQSPTHLIKTRGQQVTLRCSPISGHKSVSWYQQVLGQGPQFIFQYYEKEERGRGNFPDRFSARQFPNYSSELNVNALLLGDSALYLCASSLGTGISTSSYNEQFFGPGTRLTVL.

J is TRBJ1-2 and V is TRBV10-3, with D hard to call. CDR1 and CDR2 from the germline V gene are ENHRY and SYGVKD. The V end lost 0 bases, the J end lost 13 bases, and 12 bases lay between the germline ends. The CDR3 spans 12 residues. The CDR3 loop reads CAISESDRLGTF. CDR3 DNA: TGTGCCATCAGTGAGTCTGATAGGCTCGGCACCTTC.

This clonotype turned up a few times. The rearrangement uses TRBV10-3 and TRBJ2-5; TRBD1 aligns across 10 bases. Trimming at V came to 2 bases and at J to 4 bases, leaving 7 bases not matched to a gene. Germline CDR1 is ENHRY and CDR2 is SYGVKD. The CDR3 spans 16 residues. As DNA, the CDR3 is TGTGCCATCAGTGAGGGACAGGGGGTCGCAAGAGAGACCCAGTACTTC. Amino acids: CAISEGQGVARETQYF.

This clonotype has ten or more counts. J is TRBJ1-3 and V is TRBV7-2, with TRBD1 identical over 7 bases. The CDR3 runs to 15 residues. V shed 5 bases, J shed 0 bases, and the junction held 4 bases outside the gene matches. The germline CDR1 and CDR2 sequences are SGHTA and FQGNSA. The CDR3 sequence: CASSVRGSSGNTIYF. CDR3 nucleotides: TGTGCCAGCAGCGTCAGGGGGTCCTCTGGAAACACCATATATTTT.

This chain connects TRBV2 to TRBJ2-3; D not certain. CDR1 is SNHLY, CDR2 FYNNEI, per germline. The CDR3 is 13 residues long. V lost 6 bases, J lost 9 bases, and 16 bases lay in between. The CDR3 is CASRDLDHDTQYF. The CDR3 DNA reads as TGTGCCAGCAGGGACCTAGACCATGACACGCAGTATTTT.

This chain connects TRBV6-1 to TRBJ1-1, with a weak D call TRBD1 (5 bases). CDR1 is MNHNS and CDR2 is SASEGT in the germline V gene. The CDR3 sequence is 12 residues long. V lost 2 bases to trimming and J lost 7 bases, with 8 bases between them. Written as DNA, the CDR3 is TGTGCCAGCAGTGAAAAGGGGAATGAAGCTTTCTTT. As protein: CASSEKGNEAFF.

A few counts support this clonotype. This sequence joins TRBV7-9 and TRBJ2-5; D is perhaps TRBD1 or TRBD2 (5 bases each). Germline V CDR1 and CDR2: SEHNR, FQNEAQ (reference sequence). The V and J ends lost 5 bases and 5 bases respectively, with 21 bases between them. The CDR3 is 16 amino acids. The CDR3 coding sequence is TGTGCCAGCAGCCCTATCGAGGGCGGCCCAGGGGAGACCCAGTACTTC. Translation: CASSPIEGGPGETQYF. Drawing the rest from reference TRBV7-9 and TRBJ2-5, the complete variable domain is DTGVSQNPRHKITKRGQNVTFRCDPISEHNRLYWYRQTLGQGPEFLTYFQNEAQLEKSRLLSDRFSAERPKGSFSTLEIQRTEQGDSAMYLCASSPIEGGPGETQYFGPGTRLLVL.

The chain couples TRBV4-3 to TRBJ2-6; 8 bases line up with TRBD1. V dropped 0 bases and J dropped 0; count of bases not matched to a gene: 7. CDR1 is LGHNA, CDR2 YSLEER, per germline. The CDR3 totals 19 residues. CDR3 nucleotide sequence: TGCGCCAGCAGCCAAGAAGAAGGACAGGGCCTCTCTGGGGCCAACGTCCTGACTTTC. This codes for CASSQEEGQGLSGANVLTF.

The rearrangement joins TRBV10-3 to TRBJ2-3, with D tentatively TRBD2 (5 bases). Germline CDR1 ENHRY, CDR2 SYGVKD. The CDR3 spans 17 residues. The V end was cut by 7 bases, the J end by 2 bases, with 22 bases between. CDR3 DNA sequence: TGTGCCATCACCATCCGGGATCCTGATTCGTCCACAGATACGCAGTATTTT. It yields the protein CAITIRDPDSSTDTQYF.